This paragraph covers one T cell receptor beta chain sequence. The data originate from a study of T cell responses to AZD1222 COVID-19 vaccine. Study background: Second-dose intervals near 4 or 12 weeks were combined.

Some clones are missing from TCRdb's copy, which holds only in-frame ones; the method was immunoSEQ multiplex PCR. This sample carries 100,000 to 150,000 clones, over 75% of them seen once, and the ten largest clones take around 20%. Germline lookup yields CDR1 SGHVS and CDR2 FNYEAQ. This CDR3 is built from 12 residues. V lost 4 bases, J lost 6 bases, and 9 bases lay in between. The sequenced sample was peripheral blood, obtained on day 0 of AZD1222 vaccination. The receptor comes from an adult in good health. This chain uses TRBV7-6 with TRBJ1-1; D is ambiguous. CDR3 sequence reads: CASSSPKAEAFF. The CDR3 DNA follows: TGTGCCAGCAGCTCACCTAAGGCTGAAGCTTTCTTT.